The 10 T cell receptor beta chains in this list originate from one sample, sequenced in a study of T cells in narcolepsy. Assay used: immunoSEQ multiplex PCR; TCRdb lists only in-frame clones, some missing. This sample has about 30,000 clones; roughly 77% occur once, and the top ten carry over 0.95%. Sequencing used CD45RA- memory CD4+ T cells from PBMCs. These receptor sequences come from a human donor with narcolepsy.

The V and J genes are TRBV2 and TRBJ2-2; TRBD1 or TRBD2 may be the D gene (5 bases each). The CDR3 is 13 amino acids. The V gene's germline CDR1 is SNHLY and CDR2 FYNNEI. V lost 6 bases and J 8 bases, leaving 13 bases between the germline ends. CDR3 DNA sequence: TGTGCCAGCAGCGGGACCCGAGGTGGGGAGCTGTTTTTT. Its translation is CASSGTRGGELFF.

The gene calls are TRBV11-3 and TRBJ2-2; 12 bases are shared with TRBD1. After removal of 8 bases from V and 5 bases from J, the junction contained 9 bases not matched to a gene. CDR3 size: 16 residues. Germline V gene data show CDR1 as SGHNT and CDR2 as YENEEA. CDR3 nucleotide sequence: TGTGCCAGCTACTCGGGACAGGGGGCTCGAACCGGGGAGCTGTTTTTT. Translating it yields CASYSGQGARTGELFF.

The rearrangement joins TRBV28 to TRBJ1-5; perhaps TRBD1 as D (5 bases). V shed 9 bases and J shed 2 bases, with 17 bases lying between them. The CDR3 covers 15 residues. The V gene's germline CDR1 is MDHEN and CDR2 SYDVKM. CDR3 amino acids: CASLIRGSGNQPQHF. CDR3 coding DNA: TGTGCCAGTCTCATAAGGGGTTCGGGCAATCAGCCCCAGCATTTT.

The genes are TRBV10-2 and TRBJ1-5; D may be TRBD1 (6 bases). This CDR3 is 15 amino acids long. Germline-derived CDR1 and CDR2 are WSHSY and SAAADI. V was cut by 6 bases and J by 1 base, with 13 bases left in between. CDR3: CASSLNRDSNQPQHF. DNA for the CDR3: TGCGCCAGCAGCCTTAACAGGGACAGCAATCAGCCCCAGCATTTT.

The V gene is TRBV7-2, the J gene TRBJ2-5, with 10 bases fitting TRBD2. Trimming at V came to 2 bases and at J to 6 bases, leaving 3 bases not matched to a gene. CDR1 and CDR2 from the germline V gene are SGHTA and FQGNSA. This CDR3 is 14 amino acids long. Here the CDR3 DNA reads TGTGCCAGCAGCTTACTGACTAGCGGGCAGACCCAGTACTTC. The encoded protein is CASSLLTSGQTQYF.

The V gene is TRBV5-5, the J gene TRBJ2-7, with a tentative D call TRBD2 (5 bases). Germline V CDR1 and CDR2: SGHKS, YYEKEE (reference sequence). CDR3 length: 16 residues. Trimming took 3 bases from V and 4 from J, leaving 20 bases between them. The DNA for the CDR3 is TGTGCCAGCAGCTCGCTTAGGACGTCCGGGAAGTACGAGCAGTACTTC. The encoded protein is CASSSLRTSGKYEQYF. The whole variable domain, filled in from reference TRBV5-5 and TRBJ2-7, reads DAGVTQSPTHLIKTRGQQVTLRCSPISGHKSVSWYQQVLGQGPQFIFQYYEKEERGRGNFPDRFSARQFPNYSSELNVNALLLGDSALYLCASSSLRTSGKYEQYFGPGTRLTVT.

The chain recombines TRBV7-2 with TRBJ2-5; the D call may be TRBD1 or TRBD2 (5 bases each). The end of the DNA aligns better with TRBJ2-7, so the J call may be wrong. The CDR3 consists of 14 residues. In germline, CDR1 is SGHTA, CDR2 FQGNSA. The CDR3 DNA sequence: TGTGCCAGCAGCCGCCGGGACGGAACTACCGAGCAGTACTTC. Translation: CASSRRDGTTEQYF.

The gene calls are TRBV19 and TRBJ2-5, with D unresolved. Deletions cut 4 bases from V and 7 bases from J, with 7 bases between. Germline CDR1 and CDR2: LNHDA and SQIVND (reference sequence). The CDR3 has 11 amino acids. CDR3 bases: TGTGCCAGTAGTAAGACCGGGACCCAGTACTTC. It is translated as CASSKTGTQYF. The full variable domain, rest sourced from reference TRBV19 and TRBJ2-5, is DGGITQSPKYLFRKEGQNVTLSCEQNLNHDAMYWYRQDPGQGLRLIYYSQIVNDFQKGDIAEGYSVSREKKESFPLTVTSAQKNPTAFYLCASSKTGTQYFGPGTRLLVL.

This clone was recorded a few times. This rearrangement joins TRBV18 to TRBJ2-7, with D perhaps TRBD1 (5 bases). V gave up 6 bases and J gave up 3 bases, with 9 bases separating them. This CDR3 spans 12 amino acids. The germline gives CDR1 KGHSH, CDR2 LQKENI. The CDR3 reads CASSPDSYEQYF. The CDR3 DNA is TGTGCCAGCTCTCCTGACAGCTACGAGCAGTACTTC.

This clone was counted a single time. V and J are TRBV28 and TRBJ2-3; D gene ambiguous. Germline V gene lookup returns CDR1 MDHEN and CDR2 SYDVKM. Trimming cost V 4 bases and J 1 base, with 3 bases left between them. This CDR3 has 12 amino acids. CDR3 residues: CASSSGTDTQYF. CDR3 bases: TGTGCCAGCAGTTCCGGCACAGATACGCAGTATTTT. The variable domain in full, with the rest retrieved from reference TRBV28 and TRBJ2-3, is DVKVTQSSRYLVKRTGEKVFLECVQDMDHENMFWYRQDPGLGLRLIYFSYDVKMKEKGDIPEGYSVSREKKERFSLILESASTNQTSMYLCASSSGTDTQYFGPGTRLTVL.